Listed here are 29 T cell receptor beta chains from one sample, sequenced in a study of blood T cell repertoires in COVID-19. Sequencing was performed with immunoSEQ multiplex PCR; in TCRdb, only in-frame clones are kept and a portion is missing. The sample lists about 170,000 clones; approximately 86% were seen once. The sequencing sample was made of peripheral blood. The receptors were sampled from a woman older than 75 with COVID-19, enrolled during active disease.

The J gene is TRBJ1-6, the V gene TRBV15, with D perhaps TRBD1 (6 bases). Between the trimmed V and J ends, which lost 3 bases and 9 bases, there was a span of 18 bases. The CDR3 consists of 16 residues. Germline CDR1 is LNHNV and CDR2 is YYDKDF (reference sequence). CDR3 residues: CATSSLRDISSSPLHF. CDR3 bases: TGTGCCACCAGCAGCCTGAGGGACATTTCTTCTTCACCCCTCCACTTT. The full variable domain, in which reference TRBV15 and TRBJ1-6 provide the parts outside the CDR3, is DAMVIQNPRYQVTQFGKPVTLSCSQTLNHNVMYWYQQKSSQAPKLLFHYYDKDFNNEADTPDNFQSRRPNTSFCFLDIRSPGLGDTAMYLCATSSLRDISSSPLHFGNGTRLTVT.

The chain couples TRBV29-1 to TRBJ2-1, with 7 bases lining up with TRBD2. CDR1 and CDR2 from the germline V gene are SQVTM and ANQGSEA. The ends lost 7 bases at V and 6 bases at J; junction bases unmatched: 9. The CDR3 runs to 13 residues. In DNA form, the CDR3 reads TGCAGCGGGGGGGGAGAACACTTCAATGAGCAGTTCTTC. It yields the protein CSGGGEHFNEQFF.

The chain couples TRBV28 to TRBJ1-5, with 7 bases that match TRBD1. Trimming removed 6 bases from V and 4 bases from J; junction bases left unmatched: 9. The CDR3 is 15 residues long. Germline CDR1 and CDR2: MDHEN and SYDVKM. CDR3 protein: CASSRRTGPNQPQHF. In DNA form, the CDR3 reads TGTGCCAGCAGCCGAAGGACAGGCCCTAATCAGCCCCAGCATTTT.

The V call is TRBV7-2, the J call TRBJ2-3; weak D call: TRBD1 (5 bases). The CDR3 runs to 14 residues. The V end lost 8 bases, the J end lost 1 base, and 13 bases lay between the germline ends. In germline, CDR1 is SGHTA, CDR2 FQGNSA. CDR3 in amino acids: CASGARTGTDTQYF. CDR3 DNA sequence: TGTGCCAGCGGGGCGCGGACGGGCACAGATACGCAGTATTTT. Looking up the rest from reference TRBV7-2 and TRBJ2-3 gives the full variable domain: GAGVSQSPSNKVTEKGKDVELRCDPISGHTALYWYRQSLGQGLEFLIYFQGNSAPDKSGLPSDRFSAERTGGSVSTLTIQRTQQEDSAVYLCASGARTGTDTQYFGPGTRLTVL.

The chain carries TRBV19 and TRBJ1-1; perhaps TRBD1 as D (5 bases). V was trimmed by 4 bases and J by 4 bases, leaving 10 bases between them. Germline V lookup: CDR1 LNHDA, CDR2 SQIVND (reference sequence). This CDR3 region has 13 residues. The CDR3 loop reads CASSTGIVTEAFF. CDR3 coding DNA: TGTGCCAGTAGTACAGGGATCGTCACTGAAGCTTTCTTT.

The chain joins TRBV9 to TRBJ2-3, with 10 nucleotides matching TRBD2. The CDR3 is 17 residues long. The germline V gene encodes CDR1 SGDLS and CDR2 YYNGEE. V was pared by 2 bases and J by 6 bases, with 12 bases of the junction left unmatched. CDR3 in amino acids: CASSVRGTSGVVDTQYF. In nucleotides, the CDR3 is TGTGCCAGCAGCGTCCGCGGAACTAGCGGGGTTGTGGATACGCAGTATTTT.

The gene calls are TRBV7-2 and TRBJ2-7; 7 nucleotides align to TRBD1. There are 14 residues in the CDR3. The junction had 5 bases not matched to a gene; V was cut back by 5 bases and J by 1 base. Germline CDR1 SGHTA, CDR2 FQGNSA. The CDR3 nucleotides are TGTGCCAGCAGCAGCAGACAGGGTTCCTACGAGCAGTACTTC. Translation gives CASSSRQGSYEQYF.

DNA of the CDR3: TGTGCCAGCAGCTTAGCAGGGGCCGACTCTGGAAACACCATATATTTT. This sequence encodes CASSLAGADSGNTIYF. This sequence joins TRBV13 and TRBJ1-3, with D possibly being TRBD1 (6 bases). CDR1 PRHDT and CDR2 FYEKMQ come from the germline V gene (reference sequence). The CDR3 contains 16 residues. Trimming shortened V by 1 base and J by 0 bases, and 10 bases separated the two germline ends.

The gene calls are TRBV12-3 or TRBV12-4 and TRBJ2-5, with D uncertain. This CDR3 contains 13 residues. Trimming removed 3 bases from V and 5 bases from J, with 10 bases in between. CDR3: CASSFVQAETQYF. The CDR3 region has the DNA TGTGCCAGCAGTTTCGTCCAGGCCGAGACCCAGTACTTC.

The chain combines TRBV6-6 with TRBJ2-7; 8 nucleotides line up with TRBD1. CDR1 is MNHNY, CDR2 SVGAGI, per germline (reference sequence). The length of the CDR3 is 12 residues. CDR3 bases: TGTGGGTGTGGGCAGGGGGCTTACGAGCAGTACTTC. Translating it yields CGCGQGAYEQYF.

This rearrangement joins TRBV19 to TRBJ2-7; TRBD1 matches at 8 bases. Germline V gene lookup returns CDR1 LNHDA and CDR2 SQIVND (reference sequence). V was clipped by 6 bases and J by 3 bases; unmatched bases: 10. CDR3 length equals 15 residues. DNA of the CDR3: TGTGCCAGTAGCAGACACCGGGACAGGAACTACGAGCAGTACTTC. Its protein is CASSRHRDRNYEQYF.

The genes are TRBV27 and TRBJ1-1; D remains unclear. CDR3 length equals 13 residues. V lost 8 bases and J lost 1, with 11 bases in between. CDR1 and CDR2 from the germline V gene are MNHEY and SMNVEV (reference sequence). In DNA, the CDR3 is TGTGCCAGCGGCCTGGGCAGGAACACTGAAGCTTTCTTT. The encoded protein is CASGLGRNTEAFF.

This clone appeared a single time. V is TRBV6-4 and J is TRBJ1-6; no clear D. The length of the CDR3 is 15 residues. Germline V gene lookup returns CDR1 MRHNA and CDR2 SNTAGT. V dropped 6 bases and J dropped 7 bases, with 16 bases sitting between them. CDR3 nucleotide sequence: TGTGCCAGCAGAGGCGACCCGGAGAGGAATTCACCCCTCCACTTT. Its protein is CASRGDPERNSPLHF.

The chain joins TRBV20-1 to TRBJ1-2; TRBD1 is a possible D gene (5 bases). V shed 3 bases and J shed 8 bases, with 16 bases lying between them. The CDR3 totals 13 residues. CDR1 DFQATT and CDR2 SNEGSKA come from the germline V gene (reference sequence). This CDR3 is CSASLGERWGYTF. The CDR3 region has the DNA TGCAGTGCTAGTCTAGGGGAAAGATGGGGCTACACCTTC.

The chain employs TRBV5-1 and TRBJ2-1, with D perhaps TRBD2 (5 bases). Germline CDR1 reads SGHRS; CDR2 reads YFSETQ. Deletions cut 1 base from V and 0 bases from J, with 8 bases between. CDR3 length: 15 residues. The DNA of the CDR3 is TGCGCCAGCAGCTTGAGGAGGAGCTCCTACAATGAGCAGTTCTTC. It is translated as CASSLRRSSYNEQFF.

The chain recombines TRBV28 with TRBJ2-1, with unresolved D. V lost 3 bases, J lost 10 bases, and 7 bases lay in between. The CDR3 is 11 amino acids. Germline V gene lookup returns CDR1 MDHEN and CDR2 SYDVKM. CDR3 DNA sequence: TGTGCCAGCAGTTTTCTAGGCGAGCAGTTCTTC. Its translation is CASSFLGEQFF.

V usage is TRBV19 and J usage is TRBJ2-1; D perhaps matches TRBD2 (6 bases). From germline, CDR1 is LNHDA and CDR2 SQIVND (reference sequence). Trimming cost V 5 bases and J 8 bases, with 25 bases left between them. CDR3 size: 17 residues. CDR3 coding DNA: TGTGCCAGTAGTTTGTCGGGACTGACCCTTAGGAGCCATGAGCAGTTCTTC. It specifies CASSLSGLTLRSHEQFF.

The chain employs TRBV18 and TRBJ1-1, with 7 nucleotides matching TRBD1. V dropped 6 bases and J dropped 5; count of bases not matched to a gene: 6. Germline V gene lookup returns CDR1 KGHSH and CDR2 LQKENI. The CDR3 spans 13 residues. CDR3 sequence reads: CASSQTGTTEAFF. The CDR3 DNA sequence: TGTGCCAGCTCCCAGACAGGGACGACTGAAGCTTTCTTT.

The rearrangement links TRBV6-6 to TRBJ2-4; TRBD1 agrees at 8 bases. CDR3 length: 12 amino acids. Germline trimming cut 6 bases from V and 8 bases from J; bases unmatched to any gene: 3. Germline CDR1 reads MNHNY; CDR2 reads SVGAGI (reference sequence). CDR3 in amino acids: CASRAQGDIQYF. The CDR3 DNA sequence: TGTGCCAGCAGGGCACAGGGGGACATTCAGTACTTC.

This chain links TRBV27 with TRBJ2-2; D may be TRBD1 (6 bases). The germline V gene has CDR1 MNHEY and CDR2 SMNVEV (reference sequence). This CDR3 has 15 amino acids. The ends were cut back, 7 bases at V and 0 bases at J, with 12 bases in the middle. For the CDR3, the DNA is TGTGCCAGCAAACAGGGCCTCGCGAACACCGGGGAGCTGTTTTTT. This gives the protein CASKQGLANTGELFF.

The chain carries TRBV3-1 (or the pseudogene TRBV3-2) and TRBJ1-1; 11 bases match TRBD1. The CDR3 totals 16 residues. From germline, CDR1 is LGHDT and CDR2 YNNKEL (reference sequence). The J segment lost 8 bases and the V segment lost 3 bases, leaving 11 bases of the junction unmatched. The CDR3 sequence: CASSHRDRGWAFEAFF. CDR3 coding DNA: TGTGCCAGCAGCCATAGGGACAGGGGGTGGGCTTTCGAAGCTTTCTTT.

J is TRBJ1-2 and V is TRBV2, with no clear D. With 4 bases removed from V and 2 bases from J, the gap between germline ends came to 8 bases. The germline V gene encodes CDR1 SNHLY and CDR2 FYNNEI. This CDR3 is 13 amino acids long. The CDR3 spells CASSGGANYGYTF. CDR3 nucleotides: TGTGCCAGCAGTGGGGGAGCGAACTATGGCTACACCTTC.

This clone has just one count. The chain carries TRBV29-1 and TRBJ1-1, with 8 bases identical to TRBD1. Germline CDR1 reads SQVTM; CDR2 reads ANQGSEA. The CDR3 is 14 amino acids. V gave up 4 bases and J gave up 1 base; unmatched junction bases: 5. CDR3 region: CSVVRQGPNTEAFF. The CDR3, as DNA: TGCAGCGTTGTACGACAGGGGCCGAACACTGAAGCTTTCTTT.

The chain employs TRBV19 and TRBJ2-2; 10 bases match TRBD1. The V gene's germline CDR1 is LNHDA and CDR2 SQIVND (reference sequence). This CDR3 has 18 residues. After removal of 2 bases from V and 4 bases from J, the junction contained 10 bases not matched to a gene. DNA of the CDR3: TGTGCCAGTAGTATACCCCCCGGACAGGGGGAGAGCACCGGGGAGCTGTTTTTT. It is translated as CASSIPPGQGESTGELFF.

The V call is TRBV7-9, the J call TRBJ2-3; D remains ambiguous. The germline V and J ends were trimmed by 5 bases and 2 bases, with 11 bases remaining between them. This CDR3 region has 14 residues. Germline values: CDR1 SEHNR, CDR2 FQNEAQ (reference sequence). The chain's CDR3 is CASSKPYYTDTQYF. Here the CDR3 DNA reads TGTGCCAGCAGCAAACCGTACTACACAGATACGCAGTATTTT.

V is TRBV27 and J is TRBJ1-6; D gene ambiguous. Germline CDR1 is MNHEY and CDR2 is SMNVEV (reference sequence). Trimming took 9 bases from V and 6 from J, leaving 9 bases between them. This CDR3 is built from 12 residues. The CDR3 protein is CASMTGNSPLHF. Here the CDR3 DNA reads TGTGCCAGTATGACGGGTAATTCACCCCTCCACTTT.

V usage is TRBV29-1 and J usage is TRBJ1-1, with D maybe TRBD1 (5 bases). Germline CDR1 SQVTM, CDR2 ANQGSEA. CDR3 length equals 13 residues. Trimming shortened V by 5 bases and J by 2 bases, and 12 bases separated the two germline ends. The CDR3 spells CSVQGPRNTEAFF. CDR3 nucleotide sequence: TGCAGCGTTCAGGGCCCGCGAAACACTGAAGCTTTCTTT. Drawing the rest from reference TRBV29-1 and TRBJ1-1, the complete variable domain is SAVISQKPSRDICQRGTSLTIQCQVDSQVTMMFWYRQQPGQSLTLIATANQGSEATYESGFVIDKFPISRPNLTFSTLTVSNMSPEDSSIYLCSVQGPRNTEAFFGQGTRLTVV.

This rearrangement joins TRBV27 to TRBJ2-7; 8 nucleotides agree with TRBD1. The CDR3 is made up of 14 amino acids. Trimming at V came to 5 bases and at J to 6 bases, leaving 9 bases not matched to a gene. In germline, CDR1 is MNHEY, CDR2 SMNVEV (reference sequence). The CDR3 DNA reads as TGTGCCAGCAGTCCAAGACAGGGGACCAGCGAGCAGTACTTC. Amino acids: CASSPRQGTSEQYF.

This clone was counted a few times. V gene TRBV27 combines with J gene TRBJ1-4; 7 positions match TRBD1. The ends lost 5 bases at V and 0 bases at J; junction bases unmatched: 12. Germline CDR1 reads MNHEY; CDR2 reads SMNVEV (reference sequence). This CDR3 spans 18 amino acids. The CDR3 reads CASSPVPGQPSTNEKLFF. The CDR3 DNA reads as TGTGCCAGCAGTCCCGTACCGGGACAGCCTTCAACTAATGAAAAACTGTTTTTT.